This passage covers 10 T cell receptor beta chains from one sample sequenced in a study of CD8 T cells in ankylosing spondylitis. No antigen has been identified for these receptors. Overall study findings and caveats: The study identified a TCR beta motif of under ten highly homologous variants that appeared characteristic of ankylosing spondylitis blood.

One entry per CDR3 protein results from TCRdb running MiXCR on the 5' RACE reads. This sample has 350,000 or so distinct CDR3 sequences; 6.5% to 10% occur once, and the top ten carry about 14%. Sample: blood, either unsorted or a sorted T cell fraction (not recorded which). These receptors came from a male donor with ankylosing spondylitis.

V and J are TRBV5-1 and TRBJ2-1; 8 positions agree with TRBD2. The CDR3 covers 16 residues. Per the germline V gene, CDR1 is SGHRS and CDR2 is YFSETQ. Trimming took 0 bases from V and 5 from J; bases not matched to a gene: 7. The DNA of the CDR3 is TGCGCCAGCAGCTTGGTTCGGGAGGGCGTGCACAATGAGCAGTTCTTC. It encodes CASSLVREGVHNEQFF.

This clonotype was seen many times. The V and J genes are TRBV7-2 and TRBJ2-2; D may be TRBD2 (6 bases). Germline-derived CDR1 and CDR2 are SGHTA and FQGNSA. V was trimmed by 5 bases and J by 8 bases, leaving 18 bases between them. The CDR3 runs 15 residues. The CDR3 is CASSPQTRGGGELFF. In nucleotides, the CDR3 is TGTGCCAGCAGCCCGCAGACTAGGGGTGGTGGGGAGCTGTTTTTT.

CDR3: CASSFLGANTGELFF. In nucleotides, the CDR3 is TGTGCCAGCAGCTTTCTCGGAGCGAACACCGGGGAGCTGTTTTTT. The V gene is TRBV5-5, the J gene TRBJ2-2; D ambiguous. Germline V gene sequence: CDR1 SGHKS, CDR2 YYEKEE (reference sequence). The CDR3 runs to 15 residues. Trimming cost V 2 bases and J 0 bases, with 8 bases left between them.

This clonotype was seen at least ten times. The chain links TRBV12-3 or TRBV12-4 to TRBJ1-5; D possibly corresponds to TRBD1 (5 bases). V shed 3 bases and J shed 4 bases, with 13 bases lying between them. This CDR3 contains 15 residues. The CDR3 loop reads CASSFGGIWNQPQHF. The CDR3 DNA sequence: TGTGCCAGCAGTTTTGGGGGAATTTGGAATCAGCCCCAGCATTTT.

This clonotype was counted many times. V and J are TRBV5-1 and TRBJ2-7; 9 positions match TRBD2. V shed 1 base, J shed 7 bases, and the junction held 9 bases outside the gene matches. This CDR3 spans 15 amino acids. Germline V gene lookup returns CDR1 SGHRS and CDR2 YFSETQ. The CDR3 DNA is TGCGCCAGCAGCTTGAGACTAGCGGAGACTACGGAGCAGTACTTC. The encoded protein is CASSLRLAETTEQYF.

This clonotype has more than one count but fewer than ten. The V gene is TRBV29-1, the J gene TRBJ2-1, with a tentative D call TRBD1 (6 bases). The germline gives CDR1 SQVTM, CDR2 ANQGSEA. V shed 5 bases and J shed 4 bases, with 15 bases lying between them. The CDR3 runs to 14 residues. CDR3 DNA sequence: TGCAGCGTTAAAAGGATAGGGGGATACAATGAGCAGTTCTTC. Translated, it gives CSVKRIGGYNEQFF.

This clonotype was recorded many times. The rearrangement joins TRBV5-1 to TRBJ2-1; D might be TRBD1 (5 bases). CDR1 and CDR2 from the germline V gene are SGHRS and YFSETQ. Trimming left V 0 bases short and J 8 bases short, with 15 bases between. The CDR3 loop spans 15 amino acids. CDR3 in amino acids: CASSLGQIDTYEQFF. The CDR3, as DNA: TGCGCCAGCAGCTTGGGACAGATAGATACATATGAGCAGTTCTTC.

The chain links TRBV7-3 to TRBJ2-1, with TRBD2 identical over 9 bases. In germline, CDR1 is SGHTA, CDR2 FQGTGA. The CDR3 runs 14 residues. The V segment lost 3 bases and the J segment 9 bases; nucleotides outside the gene matches: 6. CDR3 protein: CASSLAGGPVEQFF. The DNA for the CDR3 is TGTGCCAGCAGCTTGGCGGGAGGGCCCGTTGAGCAGTTCTTC.

This clonotype was counted many times. This rearrangement joins TRBV20-1 to TRBJ2-3, with 9 bases fitting TRBD1. Trimming at V came to 5 bases and at J to 5 bases, leaving 20 bases not matched to a gene. The CDR3 totals 18 residues. Per germline, CDR1 DFQATT and CDR2 SNEGSKA (reference sequence). As DNA, the CDR3 is TGCAGTGCTTTCAAAAGGCCCTCCGCGACAGGGGGTTTAGATACGCAGTATTTT. It codes for CSAFKRPSATGGLDTQYF.

The sample holds a few counts of this clonotype. V and J are TRBV27 and TRBJ2-7; 13 positions match TRBD2. Germline CDR1 is MNHEY and CDR2 is SMNVEV (reference sequence). CDR3 length equals 17 residues. V shed 4 bases, J shed 2 bases, and the junction held 8 bases outside the gene matches. CDR3 amino acids: CASSSGTSGTFTYEQYF. The CDR3, as DNA: TGTGCCAGCAGTTCGGGGACTAGCGGGACCTTTACCTACGAGCAGTACTTC.